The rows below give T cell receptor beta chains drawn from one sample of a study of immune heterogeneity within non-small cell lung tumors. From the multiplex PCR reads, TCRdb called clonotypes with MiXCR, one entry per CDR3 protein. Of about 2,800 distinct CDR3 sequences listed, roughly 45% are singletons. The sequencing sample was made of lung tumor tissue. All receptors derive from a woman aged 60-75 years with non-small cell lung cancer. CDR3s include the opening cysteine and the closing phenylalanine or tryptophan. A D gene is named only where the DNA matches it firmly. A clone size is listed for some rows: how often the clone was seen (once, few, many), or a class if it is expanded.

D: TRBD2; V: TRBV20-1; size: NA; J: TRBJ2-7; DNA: TGCAGTGCTAGGCGGGGGGGTGTAAACGAGCAGTACTTC; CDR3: CSARRGGVNEQYF
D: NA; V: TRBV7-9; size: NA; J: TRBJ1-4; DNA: TGTGCCAGCAGCTTCCGGGGAACTAATGAAAAACTGTTTTTT; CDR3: CASSFRGTNEKLFF
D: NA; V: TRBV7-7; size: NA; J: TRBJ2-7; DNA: TGTGCTAGCAGCTTAGCGGCAGGAACCTCCTACGAGCAGTACTTC; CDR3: CASSLAAGTSYEQYF
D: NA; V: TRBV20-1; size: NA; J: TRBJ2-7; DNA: TGCAGTGCCCCCAACCCGATCGGCTACGAGCAGTACTTC; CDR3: CSAPNPIGYEQYF
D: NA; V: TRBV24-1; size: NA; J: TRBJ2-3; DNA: TGTGCCACCAGTGATTTCCCGGCACCAGATACGCAGTATTTT; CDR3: CATSDFPAPDTQYF
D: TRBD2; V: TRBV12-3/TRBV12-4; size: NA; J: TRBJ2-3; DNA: TGTGCCAGCAGTGAGACTAGCGGAGGCACAGATACGCAGTATTTT; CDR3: CASSETSGGTDTQYF
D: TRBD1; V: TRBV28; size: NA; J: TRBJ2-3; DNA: TGTGCCAGCAGTGCGACAGGGGGCAGAGATACGCAGTATTTT; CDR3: CASSATGGRDTQYF
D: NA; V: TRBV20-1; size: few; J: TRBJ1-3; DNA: TGCAGTGCTAGCACACTCAGCTCTGGAAACACCATATATTTT; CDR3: CSASTLSSGNTIYF
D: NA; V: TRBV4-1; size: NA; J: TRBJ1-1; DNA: TGCGCCAGCAGCCCGGGAAATGAAGCTTTCTTT; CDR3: CASSPGNEAFF
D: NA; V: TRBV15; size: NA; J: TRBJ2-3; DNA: TGTGCCACCAGCAGGGGGGAGGGGGGAAACACAGATACGCAGTATTTT; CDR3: CATSRGEGGNTDTQYF
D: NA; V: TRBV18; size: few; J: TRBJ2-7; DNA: TGTGCCAGCTCACCCCGGACCCCCGCCTACGAGCAGTACTTC; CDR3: CASSPRTPAYEQYF
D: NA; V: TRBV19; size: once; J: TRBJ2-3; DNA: TGTGCCAGTAGGGTGGGGGGAACAGGCACAGATACGCAGTATTTT; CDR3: CASRVGGTGTDTQYF
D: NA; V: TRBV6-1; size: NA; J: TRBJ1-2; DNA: TGTGCCAGCAGTCTCCGGGTCGACTATGGCTACACCTTC; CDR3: CASSLRVDYGYTF
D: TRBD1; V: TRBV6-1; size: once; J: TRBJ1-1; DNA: TGTGCCAGCAGACAGGGACAGGACACTGAAGCTTTCTTT; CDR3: CASRQGQDTEAFF
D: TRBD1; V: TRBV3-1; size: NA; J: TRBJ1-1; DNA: TGTGCCAGCAGCCGGGGGGCAGGGGGAAAGTACACTGAAGCTTTCTTT; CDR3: CASSRGAGGKYTEAFF
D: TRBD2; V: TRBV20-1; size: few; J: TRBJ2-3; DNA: TGCAGTGCTCGCCCCGGCGGCGGGAGGGCCCCCACAGATACGCAGTATTTT; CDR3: CSARPGGGRAPTDTQYF
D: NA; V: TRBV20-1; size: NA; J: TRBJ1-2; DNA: TGCAGTGCTAGAGATAGAGGGGAGGCAGGACTTAACTATGGCTACACCTTC; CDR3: CSARDRGEAGLNYGYTF
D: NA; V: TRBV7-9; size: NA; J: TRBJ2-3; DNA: TGTGCCAGCAGCTTAACGACAGGCACAGATACGCAGTATTTT; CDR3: CASSLTTGTDTQYF
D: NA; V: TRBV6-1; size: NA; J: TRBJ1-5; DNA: TGTGCCAGCAGCAGACAGGCCAATCAGCCCCAGCATTTT; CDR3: CASSRQANQPQHF
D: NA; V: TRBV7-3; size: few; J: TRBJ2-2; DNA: TGTGCCAGCAGCCCCCGGACTACGAACACCGGGGAGCTGTTTTTT; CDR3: CASSPRTTNTGELFF
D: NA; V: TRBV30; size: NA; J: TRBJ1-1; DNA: TGTGCCTGGAGTCCGATGACAGGCGTGAACACTGAAGCTTTCTTT; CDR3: CAWSPMTGVNTEAFF
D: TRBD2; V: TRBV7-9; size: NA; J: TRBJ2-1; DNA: TGTGCCAGCAGCCAGATAGCGGGAGGGAGGGATGAGCAGTTCTTC; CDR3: CASSQIAGGRDEQFF
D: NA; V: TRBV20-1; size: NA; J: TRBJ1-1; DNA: TGCAGTGCTAGCGAACAGCTGAACACTGAAGCTTTCTTT; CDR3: CSASEQLNTEAFF
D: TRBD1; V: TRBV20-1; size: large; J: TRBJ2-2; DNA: TGCAGTGCTAGAGGCTCGACAGGGAGCACCGGGGAGCTGTTTTTT; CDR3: CSARGSTGSTGELFF
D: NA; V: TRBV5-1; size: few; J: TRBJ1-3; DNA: TGCGCCAGCAGCTTACAGGGAAACACCATATATTTT; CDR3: CASSLQGNTIYF
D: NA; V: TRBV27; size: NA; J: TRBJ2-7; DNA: TGTGCCAGCAGTCGGGACCGAGGCGAGCAGTACTTC; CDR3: CASSRDRGEQYF
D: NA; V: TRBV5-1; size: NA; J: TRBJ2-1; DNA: TGCGCCAGCAGCTTGCGCGTAAACAATGAGCAGTTCTTC; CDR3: CASSLRVNNEQFF
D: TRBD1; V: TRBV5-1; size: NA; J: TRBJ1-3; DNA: TGCGCCAGCAGCGTCGGGACAGGCAGTGGAAACACCATATATTTT; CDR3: CASSVGTGSGNTIYF
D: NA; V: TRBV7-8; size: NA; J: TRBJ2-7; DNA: TGTGCCAGCAGCTTAGCGAAGGGTTTCGCCTACGAGCAGTACTTC; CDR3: CASSLAKGFAYEQYF
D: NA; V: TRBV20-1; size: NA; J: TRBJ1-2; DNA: TGCAGTGCCCCGCTAGACAGGAGGTATGGCTACACCTTC; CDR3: CSAPLDRRYGYTF
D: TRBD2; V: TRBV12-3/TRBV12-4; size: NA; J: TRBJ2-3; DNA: TGTGCCAGCGCGGGAGTCTATCGCACAGATACGCAGTATTTT; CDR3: CASAGVYRTDTQYF
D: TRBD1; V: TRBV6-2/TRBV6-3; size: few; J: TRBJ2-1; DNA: TGTGCCAGCAGTGGCCAGGGGGTTGCGAGAAATGAGCAGTTCTTC; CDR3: CASSGQGVARNEQFF
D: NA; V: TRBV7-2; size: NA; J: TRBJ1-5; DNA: TGTGCCAGCAGCTTATACTCGGGCGATCAGCCCCAGCATTTT; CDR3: CASSLYSGDQPQHF
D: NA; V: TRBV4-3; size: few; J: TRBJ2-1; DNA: TGCGCCAGCAGCCAGGAACCCCAGGTGGGGAATGAGCAGTTCTTC; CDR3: CASSQEPQVGNEQFF
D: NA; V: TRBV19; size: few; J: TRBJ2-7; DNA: TGTGCCAGTAGCTACAGGGCGGAACCCTACGAGCAGTACTTC; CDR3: CASSYRAEPYEQYF
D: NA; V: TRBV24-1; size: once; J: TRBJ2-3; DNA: TGTGCCACCAGTGCCCCCTTTGGGGTAGATACGCAGTATTTT; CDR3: CATSAPFGVDTQYF
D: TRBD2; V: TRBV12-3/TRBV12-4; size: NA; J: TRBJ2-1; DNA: TGTGCCAGCACCAAAGTAGCGGGCCCCTACAATGAGCAGTTCTTC; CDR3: CASTKVAGPYNEQFF
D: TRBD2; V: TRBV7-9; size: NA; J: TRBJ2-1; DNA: TGTGCCAGCAGACCAAACCTAGGACTAGCGGGAGCCAATGAGCAGTTCTTC; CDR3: CASRPNLGLAGANEQFF
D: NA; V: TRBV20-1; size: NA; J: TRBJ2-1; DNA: TGCAGTGCTAGTAGGAGCGCTAACAATGAGCAGTTCTTC; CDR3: CSASRSANNEQFF
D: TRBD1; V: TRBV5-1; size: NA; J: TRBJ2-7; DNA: TGCGCCAGCAGCTTCACCTCGGGACAGGGAAACCACGAGCAGTACTTC; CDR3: CASSFTSGQGNHEQYF
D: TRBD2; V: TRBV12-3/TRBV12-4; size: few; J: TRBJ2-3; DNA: TGTGCCAGCAGTACCTACACCCCTCAGGGGACCAACATTGTGGGGACTAGGAGCACAGATACGCAGTATTTT; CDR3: CASSTYTPQGTNIVGTRSTDTQYF
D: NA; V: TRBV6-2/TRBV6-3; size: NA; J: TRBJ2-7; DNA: TGTGCCAGCAGTCACCTCCTACGGAACGAGCAGTACTTC; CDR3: CASSHLLRNEQYF
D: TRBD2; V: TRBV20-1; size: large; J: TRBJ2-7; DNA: TGCAGTGCTAGGGATGTCCTAGCGGGAGCGGTCTACGAGCAGTACTTC; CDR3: CSARDVLAGAVYEQYF
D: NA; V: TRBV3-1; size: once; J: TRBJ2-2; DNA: TGTGCCAGCAGCACCCAGCGGCGCGGCACCGGGGAGCTGTTTTTT; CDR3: CASSTQRRGTGELFF
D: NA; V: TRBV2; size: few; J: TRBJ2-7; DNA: TGTGCCAGCAGTGAATCGTGGCCAAGGGGCAGGGAGCAGTATTTC; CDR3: CASSESWPRGREQYF
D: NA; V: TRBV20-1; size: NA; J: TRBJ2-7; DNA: TGCAGTGCCGAATTGGCGGGGCTTGCCTACGAGCAGTACTTC; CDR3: CSAELAGLAYEQYF
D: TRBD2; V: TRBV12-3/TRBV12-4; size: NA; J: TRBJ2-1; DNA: TGTGCCAGCAGTCGTGGGACTAGCTGGCCCTACAATGAGCAGTTCTTC; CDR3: CASSRGTSWPYNEQFF
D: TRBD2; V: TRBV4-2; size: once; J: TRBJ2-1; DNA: TGTGCCAGCAGCCAAGAAGCGGGAGGGTACAATGAGCAGTTCTTC; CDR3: CASSQEAGGYNEQFF
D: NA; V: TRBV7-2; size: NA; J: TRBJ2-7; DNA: TGTGCCAGCAGCTCACTAGAAACCTACGAGCAGTACTTC; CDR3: CASSSLETYEQYF
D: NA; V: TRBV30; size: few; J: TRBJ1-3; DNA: TGTGCCTGGACACGGGATCCCTCTGGAAACACCATATATTTT; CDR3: CAWTRDPSGNTIYF
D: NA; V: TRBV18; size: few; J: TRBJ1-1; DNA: TGTGCCAGCTCACCACAGGGCGGCACTGAAGCTTTCTTT; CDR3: CASSPQGGTEAFF
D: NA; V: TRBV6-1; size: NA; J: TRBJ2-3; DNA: TGTGCCAGCAGGAGGACTTTTAGCACAGATACGCAGTATTTT; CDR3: CASRRTFSTDTQYF
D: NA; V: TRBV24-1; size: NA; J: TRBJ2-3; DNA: TGTGCCACCAGTGAGCAGGGGGGGTGGGCAGATACGCAGTATTTC; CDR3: CATSEQGGWADTQYF
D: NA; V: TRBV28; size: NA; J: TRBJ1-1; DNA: TGTGCCAGCAGTTTATTAAAAGGGAACACTGAAGCTTTCTTT; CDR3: CASSLLKGNTEAFF
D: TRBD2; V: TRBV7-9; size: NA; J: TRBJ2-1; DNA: TGTGCCAGCAGCTTAGGGACTAGCAATGAGCAGTTCTTC; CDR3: CASSLGTSNEQFF
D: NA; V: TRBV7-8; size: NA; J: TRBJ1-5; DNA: TGTGCCAGCAGCTTAGTAGGATATCAGCCCCAGCATTTT; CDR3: CASSLVGYQPQHF
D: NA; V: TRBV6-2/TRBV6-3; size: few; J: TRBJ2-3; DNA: TGTGCCAGCAGTCCCGACAGGAGCACAGATACGCAGTATTTT; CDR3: CASSPDRSTDTQYF
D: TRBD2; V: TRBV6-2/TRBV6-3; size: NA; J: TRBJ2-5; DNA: TGTGCCATCAGGACTAGCGGGAGAGAGACCCAGTACTTC; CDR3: CAIRTSGRETQYF
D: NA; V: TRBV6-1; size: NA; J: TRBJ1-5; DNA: TGTGCCAGCAGTCCGTATCTGACCGTTATTGAACAGCCCCAGCATTTT; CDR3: CASSPYLTVIEQPQHF
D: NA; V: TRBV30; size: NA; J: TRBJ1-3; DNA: TGTGCCTGGAGTGAGGCGGGGGTCGGAAACACCATATATTTT; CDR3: CAWSEAGVGNTIYF